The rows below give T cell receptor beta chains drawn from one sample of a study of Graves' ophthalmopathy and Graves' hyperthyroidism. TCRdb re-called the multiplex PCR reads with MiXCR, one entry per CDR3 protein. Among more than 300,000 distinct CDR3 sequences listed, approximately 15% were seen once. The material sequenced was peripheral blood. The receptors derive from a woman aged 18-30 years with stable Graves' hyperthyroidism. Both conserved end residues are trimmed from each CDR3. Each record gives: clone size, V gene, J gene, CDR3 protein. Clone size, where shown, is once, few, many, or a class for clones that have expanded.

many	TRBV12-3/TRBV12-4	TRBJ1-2	ASSLALAVADYGYT
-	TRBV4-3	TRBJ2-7	ASSHDDSVRYSYEQY
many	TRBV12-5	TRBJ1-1	ASGSRQMNTEAF
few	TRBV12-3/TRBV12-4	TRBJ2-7	ASSLDSGHSYEQY
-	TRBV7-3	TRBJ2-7	ASSLKLSYEQY
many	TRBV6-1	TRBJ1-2	ASQEGGNNYGYT
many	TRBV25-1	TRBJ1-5	ASSEWGVGNQPQH
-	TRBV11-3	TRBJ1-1	ASSTLGGASEAC
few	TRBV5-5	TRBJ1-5	ASSLDVTGNQPQH
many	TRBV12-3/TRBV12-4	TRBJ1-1	ASSFGRASEAF
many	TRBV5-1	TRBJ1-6	ASSWAGGDSPLH
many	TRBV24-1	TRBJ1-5	ATSPGPNQPQH
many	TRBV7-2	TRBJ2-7	ASSLQWGSYEQY
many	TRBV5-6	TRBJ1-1	ASSLPPSGAEAF
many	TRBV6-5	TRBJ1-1	ASRLLGQDTEAF
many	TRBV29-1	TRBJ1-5	SVSDVNNQPQH
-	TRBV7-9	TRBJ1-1	VSSIGTANTEAF
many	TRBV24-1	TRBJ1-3	ATSPGQSGNTIY
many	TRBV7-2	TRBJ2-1	ASSLWGGDNEQF
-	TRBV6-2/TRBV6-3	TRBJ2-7	ASSLRGLLREQY
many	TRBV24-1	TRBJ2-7	ATRGTGEREQY
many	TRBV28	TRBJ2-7	ASSLDSNEQY
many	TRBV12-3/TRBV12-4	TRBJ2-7	ASTGGDRGRYEQY
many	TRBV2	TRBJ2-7	ASSEEGDGYYEQY
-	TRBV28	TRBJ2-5	ASSFGQAPSYQETQY
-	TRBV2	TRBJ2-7	ASRRTETPEQY
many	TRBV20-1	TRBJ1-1	SASSGILQAF
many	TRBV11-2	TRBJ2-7	ASSLEAGKTYEQY
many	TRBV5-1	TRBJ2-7	ASSGEDAYEQY
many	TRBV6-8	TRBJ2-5	ARITQGFQETQY
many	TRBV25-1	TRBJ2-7	ASSDSPGTVLNGQY
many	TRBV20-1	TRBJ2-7	SFRDSGGSYEQY
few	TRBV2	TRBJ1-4	ASGEGAEKLF
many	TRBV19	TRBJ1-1	ASSNRGANTEAF
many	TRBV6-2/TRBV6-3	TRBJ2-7	ASSYGAGDDLYEQY
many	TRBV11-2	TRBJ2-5	ASSFLAGGQETQY
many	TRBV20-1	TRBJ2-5	SARSVGGQETQY
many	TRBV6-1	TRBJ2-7	ASLTSGGSEQY
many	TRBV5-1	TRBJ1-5	ASSLAKPQH
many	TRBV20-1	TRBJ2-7	SAGVQNSYEQY
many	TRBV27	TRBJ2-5	ASPPQDSGTGNQETQY
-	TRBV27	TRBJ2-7	ASKVEGTSSYEQY
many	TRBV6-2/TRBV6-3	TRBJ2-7	ASKERGAYEQY
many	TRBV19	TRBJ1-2	ASSAQVWDGYT
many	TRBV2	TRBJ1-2	ASSEEAGGYT
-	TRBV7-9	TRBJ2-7	ASSPGVGPYEQY
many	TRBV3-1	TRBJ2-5	ASSPGGSKETQY
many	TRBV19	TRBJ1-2	ASSIGTQRLYGYT
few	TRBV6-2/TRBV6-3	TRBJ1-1	ANSGGTAIEAC
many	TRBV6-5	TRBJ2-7	ASSLLASYEQY
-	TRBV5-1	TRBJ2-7	ASRWDRGPYEQY
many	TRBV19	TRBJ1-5	ASSMVRDAQPQH
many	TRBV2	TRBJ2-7	ASSVAGGVEQY
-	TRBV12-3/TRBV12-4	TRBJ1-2	ASSPFEGALYGYT